This TCR beta chain was obtained from a study of PD-1 blockade in classical Hodgkin lymphoma. Study-wide points: Only CD4+ TCR diversity, not CD8+, had risen significantly by C4D1. At baseline, newly diagnosed patients reportedly showed less TCR diversity than healthy donors. Repertoire differences lack defined causes, possibly disease activity or prior therapy.

Assay used: immunoSEQ multiplex PCR; TCRdb lists only in-frame clones, some missing. The table shows 18,000 or so clones, with approximately 77% occurring only once. Sample time point: cycle 4 day 1 (C4D1), after five to seven weeks of nivolumab. Every patient experienced relapse after autologous stem cell transplantation, and brentuximab vedotin exposure varied. The CD4+ T cells used were purified from thawed PBMCs through magnetic negative selection. The sample holds one count of this clone. Its antigen is undetermined. Germline V CDR1 and CDR2: MNHNS, SASEGT. CDR3 length: 15 residues. The ends were cut back, 3 bases at V and 0 bases at J, with 6 bases in the middle.

This TCR derives from a human donor with classical Hodgkin lymphoma. The chain carries TRBV6-1 and TRBJ2-6; D uncertain. Sequenced here: CD4+ T cells from blood, sampled before the fourth cycle of nivolumab. CDR3 residues: CASSDRRSGANVLTF. The CDR3 DNA is TGTGCCAGCAGTGATCGGCGCTCTGGGGCCAACGTCCTGACTTTC.